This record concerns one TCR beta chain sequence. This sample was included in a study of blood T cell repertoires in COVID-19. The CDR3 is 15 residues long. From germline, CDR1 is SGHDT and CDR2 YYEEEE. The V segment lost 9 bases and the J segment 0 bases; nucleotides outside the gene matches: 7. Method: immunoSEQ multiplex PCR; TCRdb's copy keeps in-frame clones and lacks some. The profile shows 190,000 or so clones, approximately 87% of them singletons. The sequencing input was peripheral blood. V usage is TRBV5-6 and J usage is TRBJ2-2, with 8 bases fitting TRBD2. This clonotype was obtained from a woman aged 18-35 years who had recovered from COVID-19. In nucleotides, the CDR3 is TGTGCCATTGGGAGCGGGGGATCGAACACCGGGGAGCTGTTTTTT. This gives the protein CAIGSGGSNTGELFF.